This T cell receptor beta chain is from a study of T-cell memory formation after mild COVID-19. In the study overall: TCR clusters were mostly confined to one donor each. Study-level results: Of the contracting clones, CD4+ ones lay mainly in CM and EM, and CD8+ ones in EMRA. Cross-reactive memory appears to have joined, as suggested by some responding clones showing up in pre-infection memory.

In its sample, this clonotype was seen a few times. Its specificity is unknown. A 5'RACE reaction primed in the constant segment made cDNA libraries of TCR alpha and TCR beta, and these carried sample barcodes and UMIs. TCRdb recomputed calls from the 5' RACE reads with MiXCR, one row per CDR3 protein. The profile shows 55,000 to 75,000 distinct CDR3 sequences, approximately 30% of them singletons. Sequencing input: PBMCs or a T cell subset sorted from them (not recorded which). The clonotype comes from a man in his late teens or twenties who had mild COVID-19 (a few samples of this study predate the infection). Cell type and time point are not known.

CDR3 region: CASSLGVAGATYNEQFF. The CDR3 nucleotides read TGTGCCAGCAGCTTAGGGGTCGCGGGTGCTACCTACAATGAGCAGTTCTTC. The chain joins TRBV7-7 to TRBJ2-1, with D maybe TRBD2 (5 bases). Germline CDR1 SSHAT, CDR2 FNYEAQ (reference sequence). This CDR3 spans 17 amino acids. Trimming pared 1 base from V and 2 bases from J, leaving 15 bases between.